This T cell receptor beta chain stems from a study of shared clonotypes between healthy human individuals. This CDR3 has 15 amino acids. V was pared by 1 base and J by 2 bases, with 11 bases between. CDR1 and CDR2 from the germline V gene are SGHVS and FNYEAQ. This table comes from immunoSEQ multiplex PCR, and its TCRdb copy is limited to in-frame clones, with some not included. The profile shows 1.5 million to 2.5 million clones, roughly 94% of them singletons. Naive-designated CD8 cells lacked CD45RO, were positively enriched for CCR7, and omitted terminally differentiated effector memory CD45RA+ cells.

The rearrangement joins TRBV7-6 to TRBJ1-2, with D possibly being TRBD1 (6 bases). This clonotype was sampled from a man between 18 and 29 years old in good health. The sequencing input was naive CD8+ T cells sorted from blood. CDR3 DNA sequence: TGTGCCAGCAGCTTAGGGAAAGGGGGAAACTATGGCTACACCTTC. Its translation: CASSLGKGGNYGYTF.